This T cell receptor beta chain originates from a study of cytomegalovirus exposure and HLA in healthy donors. CDR1 SGHRS and CDR2 YFSETQ come from the germline V gene. The CDR3 extends over 13 amino acids. V shed 2 bases and J shed 4 bases, with 9 bases lying between them. The PCR contained 60 Vbeta and 13 Jbeta primers. Profiling relied on immunoSEQ multiplex PCR, and the TCRdb table lists in-frame clones only, not all of them. The sample contains 95,000 to 150,000 clones, 80% to 85% of which appear only once. Material: PBMCs. The sequence was obtained from a woman between 40 and 55 years old in good health and CMV-seronegative. The chain recombines TRBV5-1 with TRBJ2-5; tentatively, D is TRBD2 (5 bases). The CDR3 DNA reads as TGCGCCAGCAGCTTAGCGGTTCTAGAGACCCAGTACTTC. It is translated as CASSLAVLETQYF. The full variable domain, with the rest looked up from reference TRBV5-1 and TRBJ2-5, is KAGVTQTPRYLIKTRGQQVTLSCSPISGHRSVSWYQQTPGQGLQFLFEYFSETQRNKGNFPGRFSGRQFSNSRSEMNVSTLELGDSALYLCASSLAVLETQYFGPGTRLLVL.